This T cell receptor beta chain stems from a study of T cells in Graves' hyperthyroidism and ophthalmopathy. Findings and caveats of the study: A 13 V-J model separated ophthalmopathy from stable hyperthyroidism. Most thyroid-expanded clonotypes above 0.001 were also found in blood.

V shed 2 bases, J shed 0 bases, and the junction held 10 bases outside the gene matches. This CDR3 has 18 amino acids. Germline V gene data show CDR1 as SNHLY and CDR2 as FYNNEI. TCR beta CDR3 region amplification was performed from RNA transcripts. RT-PCR in the first round (using the HTBI primer set) targeted the TCR CDR3. In TCRdb, the multiplex PCR reads were re-called with MiXCR into one record per CDR3 protein. The sample holds roughly 520,000 distinct CDR3 sequences; about 24% are singletons and the top ten take about 11%. As regards this clonotype: Its target is not known.

What was sequenced was blood. The chain links TRBV2 to TRBJ1-5, with 7 bases identical to TRBD1. The receptor comes from a woman in her twenties or thirties with Graves' ophthalmopathy. CDR3 DNA sequence: TGTGCCAGCAGTGAATCCAGACAGGGAGGGCATAGCAATCAGCCCCAGCATTTT. Protein sequence: CASSESRQGGHSNQPQHF.